The next 12 T cell receptor beta chains were all read from a single sample in a study of shared clonotypes between healthy human individuals. Here immunoSEQ multiplex PCR was the method, and the copy in TCRdb shows in-frame clones only, minus some. The sample contains more than 400,000 clones, 60% to 80% of which appear only once. Sequenced: PBMCs. Source of these receptors: a woman aged 40-49 years in good health. Some clones in this sample may be carry-over from other donors' samples.

The chain combines TRBV9 with TRBJ2-7, with D hard to call. The ends were cut back, 0 bases at V and 0 bases at J, with 10 bases in the middle. From germline, CDR1 is SGDLS and CDR2 YYNGEE. The CDR3 length is 15 residues. The DNA for the CDR3 is TGTGCCAGCAGCGTAGCGGTCGAGAGCTCCTACGAGCAGTACTTC. Translation: CASSVAVESSYEQYF.

The chain is built from TRBV11-2 and TRBJ2-2, with TRBD2 matching 8 bases. Germline V gene sequence: CDR1 SGHAT, CDR2 FQNNGV. The CDR3 sequence is 16 residues long. Trimming at V came to 7 bases and at J to 4 bases, leaving 11 bases not matched to a gene. The CDR3 region has the DNA TGTGCCAGCATCAACGGCGGGACTAGGAGCACCGGGGAGCTGTTTTTT. It yields the protein CASINGGTRSTGELFF.

DNA of the CDR3: TGTGCCAGCAGCTTGAAGGGGACAGGCGGCGTCGCAACTAATGAAAAACTGTTTTTT. Translation gives CASSLKGTGGVATNEKLFF. The V call is TRBV5-8, the J call TRBJ1-4; 8 nucleotides align to TRBD1. V gave up 1 base and J gave up 0 bases; unmatched junction bases: 11. Germline V gene lookup returns CDR1 SGHTS and CDR2 YDEGEE. The CDR3 consists of 19 residues.

The gene calls are TRBV7-2 and TRBJ2-1; no reliable D call. In germline, CDR1 is SGHTA, CDR2 FQGNSA. Deletions cut 5 bases from V and 3 bases from J, with 17 bases between. The CDR3 covers 16 residues. This CDR3 is CASSPPPGRLYNEQFF. The CDR3 coding sequence is TGTGCCAGCAGCCCCCCACCCGGACGCCTCTACAATGAGCAGTTCTTC.

The chain joins TRBV7-9 to TRBJ1-2, with unresolved D. Per germline, CDR1 SEHNR and CDR2 FQNEAQ (reference sequence). V was cut by 8 bases and J by 5 bases, with 12 bases left in between. This CDR3 is 12 amino acids long. The CDR3 is CASVPEGYGYTF. The CDR3 DNA follows: TGTGCCAGCGTTCCGGAGGGATATGGCTACACCTTC.

V and J are TRBV15 and TRBJ1-5; tentatively, D is TRBD1 (6 bases). Germline lookup yields CDR1 LNHNV and CDR2 YYDKDF (reference sequence). The ends were cut back, 1 base at V and 4 bases at J, with 14 bases in the middle. This CDR3 is built from 16 residues. The CDR3 DNA sequence: TGTGCCACCAGCAGAGTTGGGGGCTGGGGAAATCAGCCCCAGCATTTT. Its protein product is CATSRVGGWGNQPQHF.

The chain combines TRBV28 with TRBJ1-2, with D possibly matching TRBD1 (6 bases). Germline CDR1 is MDHEN and CDR2 is SYDVKM. V lost 5 bases, J lost 3 bases, and 16 bases lay in between. CDR3 length: 15 residues. DNA for the CDR3: TGTGCCAGCAGTCCCGGACAGACCGTCTACTATGGCTACACCTTC. It codes for CASSPGQTVYYGYTF.

This clone was detected a few times. The J gene is TRBJ1-4, the V gene TRBV6-1; tentatively, D is TRBD1 (6 bases). The germline V and J ends were trimmed by 5 bases and 7 bases, with 17 bases remaining between them. The V gene's germline CDR1 is MNHNS and CDR2 SASEGT. The CDR3 loop spans 15 amino acids. The CDR3 nucleotides read TGTGCCAGCAGTATAAGCAGGGGTTCGGGTGAAAAACTGTTTTTT. Translating gives CASSISRGSGEKLFF.

This clone was observed many times. The same CDR3 can be traced to other DNA sequences in this sample. The CDR3 protein is CSVSTSGSYEQYF. The DNA for the CDR3 is TGCAGCGTCTCGACTAGCGGGTCGTACGAGCAGTACTTC. The chain links TRBV29-1 to TRBJ2-7; 10 nucleotides line up with TRBD2. Germline values: CDR1 SQVTM, CDR2 ANQGSEA. Losses at the gene ends were 6 bases for V and 4 bases for J; bases not matched to a gene: 6. The CDR3 totals 13 residues.

V usage is TRBV5-4 and J usage is TRBJ2-7, with 10 bases lining up with TRBD2. With 2 bases clipped from V and 5 bases from J, the junction kept 7 bases outside the gene matches. CDR3 size: 15 residues. The germline V gene encodes CDR1 SGHNT and CDR2 YYREEE (reference sequence). CDR3 in DNA: TGTGCCAGCAGCTTAGGGAGCGGGAGGGCGGACGAGCAGTACTTC. It yields the protein CASSLGSGRADEQYF.

V usage is TRBV7-2 and J usage is TRBJ2-1; 12 bases line up with TRBD2. CDR1 SGHTA and CDR2 FQGNSA come from the germline V gene. After removal of 7 bases from V and 6 bases from J, the junction contained 7 bases not matched to a gene. The CDR3 has 15 amino acids. CDR3 DNA sequence: TGTGCCAGCACCAGTGGACTAGCGGGATTCAATGAGCAGTTCTTC. It yields the protein CASTSGLAGFNEQFF.

The rearrangement uses TRBV7-9 and TRBJ1-1; D remains unclear. This CDR3 region has 13 residues. Germline CDR1 SEHNR, CDR2 FQNEAQ (reference sequence). With 5 bases removed from V and 4 bases from J, the gap between germline ends came to 11 bases. In nucleotides, the CDR3 is TGTGCCAGCAGCCAAGCAGGCCGCACTGAAGCTTTCTTT. Its translation: CASSQAGRTEAFF.